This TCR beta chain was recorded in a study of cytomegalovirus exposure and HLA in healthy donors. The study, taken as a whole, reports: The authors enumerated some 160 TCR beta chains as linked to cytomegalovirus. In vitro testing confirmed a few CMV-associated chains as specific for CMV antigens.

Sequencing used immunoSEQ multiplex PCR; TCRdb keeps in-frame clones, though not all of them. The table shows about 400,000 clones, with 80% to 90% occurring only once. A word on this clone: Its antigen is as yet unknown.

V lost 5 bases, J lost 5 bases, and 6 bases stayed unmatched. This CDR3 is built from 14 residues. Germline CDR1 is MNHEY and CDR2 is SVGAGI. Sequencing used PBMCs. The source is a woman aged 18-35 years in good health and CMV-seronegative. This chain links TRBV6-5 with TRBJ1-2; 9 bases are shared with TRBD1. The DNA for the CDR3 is TGTGCCAGCAGTCCGGGGACAGGGCCTTATGGCTACACCTTC. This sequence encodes CASSPGTGPYGYTF.